Presented here are 27 T cell receptor beta chains from one specimen sequenced in a study of vaccination and CD4 T cells after COVID-19. Oncomine TCR Beta short-read sequencing was applied to DNA from cultured CD4+ T cells. TCRdb reprocessed the PCR reads with MiXCR, giving one entry per CDR3 protein. The sample consists of over 10,000 distinct CDR3 sequences, 35% to 45% of them appearing once. The antigens these receptors bind are not known. Treatment noted: roughly ten-day PBMC culture with coronavirus spike peptide pools or control peptides (ViraFEST assay). Sequencing input: cultured CD4+ T cells from blood. Source of these receptors: a human donor with COVID-19.

Only a few counts were recorded for this clonotype. This sequence joins TRBV7-8 and TRBJ2-3; 13 bases are a match to TRBD2. CDR1 is SGHVS and CDR2 is FQNEAQ in the germline V gene. The CDR3 has 16 residues. V was pared by 4 bases and J by 2 bases, with 3 bases of the junction left unmatched. The chain's CDR3 is CASSSGLAGHTDTQYF. CDR3 nucleotides: TGTGCCAGCAGCTCGGGACTAGCGGGGCACACAGATACGCAGTATTTT.

This clonotype was observed a handful of times. The chain joins TRBV6-1 to TRBJ2-7; D is possibly TRBD2 (7 bases). The CDR3 totals 15 residues. Germline-derived CDR1 and CDR2 are MNHNS and SASEGT. Trimming shortened V by 7 bases and J by 8 bases, and 24 bases separated the two germline ends. The CDR3 sequence: CASTLGGGRWNKQYF. The CDR3 DNA reads TGTGCCAGCACCCTTGGCGGGGGCCGGTGGAACAAGCAGTACTTC.

The sample holds a few counts of this clonotype. The chain carries TRBV11-3 and TRBJ1-2; TRBD1 matches at 7 bases. Unmatched junction bases numbered 12, after V lost 0 bases and J lost 11 bases. This CDR3 comprises 15 residues. Germline loops: CDR1 SGHNT, CDR2 YENEEA. The CDR3 here is CASSLDLGQRIGYTF. CDR3 sequence (DNA): TGTGCCAGCAGCTTAGATTTGGGACAGAGGATCGGGTACACCTTC. Complete variable domain (other parts from reference TRBV11-3 and TRBJ1-2): EAGVVQSPRYKIIEKKQPVAFWCNPISGHNTLYWYLQNLGQGPELLIRYENEEAVDDSQLPKDRFSAERLKGVDSTLKIQPAELGDSAVYLCASSLDLGQRIGYTFGSGTRLTVV.

This clonotype has just a few counts. The V call is TRBV11-2, the J call TRBJ1-1; D unresolved. Germline loops: CDR1 SGHAT, CDR2 FQNNGV. The germline V and J ends were trimmed by 4 bases and 1 base, with 13 bases remaining between them. CDR3 size: 15 residues. The CDR3: CASSSPRSGNTEAFF. The CDR3 DNA reads TGTGCCAGCAGCTCGCCCCGTTCGGGGAACACTGAAGCTTTCTTT.

V and J are TRBV7-2 and TRBJ2-3; D possibly corresponds to TRBD2 (5 bases). This CDR3 is built from 15 residues. Germline CDR1 reads SGHTA; CDR2 reads FQGNSA. V lost 3 bases to trimming and J lost 2 bases, with 12 bases between them. CDR3 protein: CASSFQASITDTQYF. In DNA, the CDR3 is TGTGCCAGCAGCTTTCAGGCTAGCATCACAGATACGCAGTATTTT.

This chain connects TRBV20-1 to TRBJ1-5; 9 positions match TRBD1. Trimming cost V 7 bases and J 7 bases; bases outside gene matches: 8. The CDR3 totals 13 residues. The germline CDR1 and CDR2 sequences are DFQATT and SNEGSKA (reference sequence). For the CDR3, the DNA is TGCAGTGGGAAAGGACAGGGGTACCAGCCCCAGCATTTT. Protein sequence: CSGKGQGYQPQHF.

This clonotype was seen a few times. The chain combines TRBV20-1 with TRBJ1-2, with 7 bases matching TRBD1. With 1 base clipped from V and 4 bases from J, the junction kept 6 bases outside the gene matches. The V gene's germline CDR1 is DFQATT and CDR2 SNEGSKA (reference sequence). This CDR3 is 14 amino acids long. The DNA for the CDR3 is TGCAGTGCTAGAGTAGGGGGGACAGTCTATGGCTACACCTTC. Its translation: CSARVGGTVYGYTF.

In this sample, this clonotype turned up a few times. This rearrangement joins TRBV6-1 to TRBJ2-6; D could derive from TRBD1 or TRBD2 (5 bases each). CDR1 and CDR2 (germline): MNHNS, SASEGT. The CDR3 is 15 residues long. V lost 4 bases to trimming and J lost 3 bases, with 10 bases between them. CDR3 residues: CASSAERGGANVLTF. DNA for the CDR3: TGTGCCAGCAGTGCGGAGAGGGGTGGGGCCAACGTCCTGACTTTC.

This clonotype has more than one count but fewer than ten. The chain joins TRBV19 to TRBJ2-3; 8 bases match TRBD2. The V segment lost 3 bases and the J segment 3 bases; nucleotides outside the gene matches: 5. This CDR3 is built from 15 residues. Germline CDR1 and CDR2: LNHDA and SQIVND (reference sequence). The CDR3 DNA follows: TGTGCCAGTAGTATCCCCCTAGCGGGTACAGATACGCAGTATTTT. Residues: CASSIPLAGTDTQYF.

The chain links TRBV7-9 to TRBJ1-1; no definite D call. The CDR3 spans 15 residues. Trimming removed 10 bases at V and 2 bases at J, with 20 bases between. CDR1 SEHNR and CDR2 FQNEAQ come from the germline V gene (reference sequence). CDR3 coding DNA: TGTGCCACCAGAGGCGTACCACTAAGAAACACTGAAGCTTTCTTT. Protein sequence: CATRGVPLRNTEAFF.

V and J are TRBV6-2 or TRBV6-3 and TRBJ2-6; D may correspond to TRBD1 or TRBD2 (5 bases each). The CDR3 is 15 amino acids. CDR1 is MNHEY, CDR2 SVGEGT, per germline. Trimming stripped 5 bases from V and 0 bases from J, with 8 bases between. CDR3 nucleotides: TGTGCCAGCAGTGGGACGGCCTCTGGGGCCAACGTCCTGACTTTC. Its translation: CASSGTASGANVLTF.

V is TRBV27 and J is TRBJ2-7; D remains unclear. The V end was cut by 11 bases, the J end by 2 bases, with 19 bases between. Per germline, CDR1 MNHEY and CDR2 SMNVEV (reference sequence). The CDR3 totals 14 residues. CDR3 in amino acids: CAPPEGSSTYEQYF. CDR3 coding DNA: TGTGCCCCCCCCGAAGGCAGTTCCACCTACGAGCAGTACTTC.

This clonotype turned up a few times. This chain connects TRBV7-2 to TRBJ1-2; TRBD1 might be the D (6 bases). This CDR3 is 15 amino acids long. The germline V gene has CDR1 SGHTA and CDR2 FQGNSA. The V end lost 1 base, the J end lost 4 bases, and 13 bases lay between the germline ends. CDR3 bases: TGTGCCAGCAGCTTAGGCATGACAGGTTCCTATGGCTACACCTTC. Protein sequence: CASSLGMTGSYGYTF.

This chain joins TRBV9 and TRBJ2-3; 10 nucleotides match TRBD1. CDR1 and CDR2 (germline): SGDLS, YYNGEE. The CDR3 contains 16 residues. Losses at the gene ends were 4 bases for V and 4 bases for J; bases not matched to a gene: 9. The CDR3 coding sequence is TGTGCCAGCAGCAAACGACAGGGGGCGCTTGCAGATACGCAGTATTTT. Translated, it gives CASSKRQGALADTQYF.

In this sample, this clonotype turned up a few times. The chain carries TRBV7-6 and TRBJ2-2; weak D call: TRBD1 (6 bases). CDR1 SGHVS and CDR2 FNYEAQ come from the germline V gene. V was pared by 10 bases and J by 6 bases, with 15 bases between. The CDR3 spans 13 residues. Here the CDR3 DNA reads TGTGCCACCCTGACAGGTCTTTCCGGGGAGCTGTTTTTT. It encodes CATLTGLSGELFF.

The V call is TRBV2, the J call TRBJ1-5; no definite D call. V lost 0 bases and J 4 bases, leaving 10 bases between the germline ends. The CDR3 loop spans 15 amino acids. CDR1 is SNHLY, CDR2 FYNNEI, per germline. The CDR3 region is CASSEASAENQPQHF. DNA of the CDR3: TGTGCCAGCAGTGAAGCATCGGCAGAAAATCAGCCCCAGCATTTT. The full variable domain, its missing parts supplied by reference TRBV2 and TRBJ1-5, is EPEVTQTPSHQVTQMGQEVILRCVPISNHLYFYWYRQILGQKVEFLVSFYNNEISEKSEIFDDQFSVERPDGSNFTLKIRSTKLEDSAMYFCASSEASAENQPQHFGDGTRLSIL.

Turning to this clonotype: Relative to the germline gene, one junction end is altered; a read error may explain this. The V call is TRBV7-2, the J call TRBJ2-3; D is possibly TRBD2 (6 bases). CDR1 SGHTA and CDR2 FQGNSA come from the germline V gene. The CDR3 runs to 17 residues. The CDR3 loop reads CASSPPGVRTGTDTQCF. The CDR3, as DNA: TGTGCCAGCAGCCCCCCGGGGGTGCGGACTGGCACAGATACGCAGTGTTTT.

The CDR3 here is CASSPEGQASNSPLHF. Written as DNA, the CDR3 is TGTGCCAGCAGTCCCGAGGGCCAGGCGTCGAATTCACCCCTCCACTTT. The chain has TRBV28 and TRBJ1-6; D is undetermined. The CDR3 has 16 residues. The V and J ends lost 5 bases and 7 bases respectively, with 18 bases between them. From germline, CDR1 is MDHEN and CDR2 SYDVKM.

This clonotype was counted between two and nine times. The chain combines TRBV19 with TRBJ1-1; possibly TRBD1 for D (6 bases). The CDR3 runs to 16 residues. CDR1 is LNHDA and CDR2 is SQIVND in the germline V gene (reference sequence). Trimming pared 7 bases from V and 1 base from J, leaving 19 bases between. As DNA, the CDR3 is TGTGCCAGTACCGTTGGGGGGCGAGGTTGGAACACTGAAGCTTTCTTT. Amino acids: CASTVGGRGWNTEAFF.

This clonotype came up once. The chain is built from TRBV5-5 and TRBJ2-5; perhaps TRBD2 as D (5 bases). Germline CDR1 SGHKS, CDR2 YYEKEE (reference sequence). CDR3 size: 15 residues. V shed 0 bases and J shed 1 base, with 10 bases lying between them. Written as DNA, the CDR3 is TGTGCCAGCAGCTTGGCCAGGAGCGGCCAAGAGACCCAGTACTTC. It translates to CASSLARSGQETQYF. Full variable domain (remainder filled in from reference TRBV5-5 and TRBJ2-5): DAGVTQSPTHLIKTRGQQVTLRCSPISGHKSVSWYQQVLGQGPQFIFQYYEKEERGRGNFPDRFSARQFPNYSSELNVNALLLGDSALYLCASSLARSGQETQYFGPGTRLLVL.

The table lists this clonotype with a few counts. This chain joins TRBV6-4 and TRBJ1-5; 9 bases are shared with TRBD1. CDR1 and CDR2 (germline): MRHNA, SNTAGT. The CDR3 loop spans 13 amino acids. The ends lost 4 bases at V and 8 bases at J; junction bases unmatched: 3. CDR3 region: CASSVTGGEPQHF. The CDR3 bases are TGTGCCAGCAGTGTTACAGGGGGCGAGCCCCAGCATTTT.

The chain combines TRBV5-1 with TRBJ1-2; TRBD1 is a possible D gene (6 bases). The CDR3 totals 16 residues. Germline V gene sequence: CDR1 SGHRS, CDR2 YFSETQ. The V and J ends lost 4 bases and 4 bases respectively, with 20 bases between them. The CDR3 DNA is TGCGCCAGCAGCGTTAGCGGGGCAGGGGCCTCCTATGGCTACACCTTC. Its translation is CASSVSGAGASYGYTF.

This clonotype was seen a few times. The gene calls are TRBV7-2 and TRBJ1-6, with a weak D call TRBD1 (5 bases). Trimming pared 4 bases from V and 7 bases from J, leaving 11 bases between. The CDR3 consists of 14 residues. Germline V gene sequence: CDR1 SGHTA, CDR2 FQGNSA. CDR3 amino acids: CASSWAGDNSPLHF. The CDR3 DNA reads TGTGCCAGCAGCTGGGCGGGGGACAATTCACCCCTCCACTTT.

The gene calls are TRBV6-1 and TRBJ2-7; D is unresolved. The CDR3 loop spans 14 amino acids. Germline CDR1 and CDR2: MNHNS and SASEGT. V lost 7 bases to trimming and J lost 1 base, with 14 bases between them. The CDR3 protein is CASTGSQGSYEQYF. As DNA, the CDR3 is TGTGCCAGCACCGGAAGTCAAGGTTCCTACGAGCAGTACTTC.

The gene calls are TRBV11-2 and TRBJ2-7, with 8 bases matching TRBD1. The trim removed 1 base at V and 3 bases at J, leaving 5 bases unmatched. The CDR3 extends over 15 amino acids. Germline loops: CDR1 SGHAT, CDR2 FQNNGV. CDR3 bases: TGTGCCAGCAGCTTAGGCGGGGACAGGCTCTACGAGCAGTACTTC. Amino acids: CASSLGGDRLYEQYF.

The chain employs TRBV7-7 and TRBJ1-2, with D possibly TRBD1 on 5 matching bases. The CDR3 covers 11 residues. Between the trimmed V and J ends, which lost 10 bases and 8 bases, there was a span of 14 bases. The germline CDR1 and CDR2 sequences are SSHAT and FNYEAQ (reference sequence). The CDR3 is CAKNGAQGYTF. The CDR3 DNA follows: TGTGCCAAGAATGGGGCTCAGGGCTACACCTTC.

This clonotype has a handful of counts. The chain recombines TRBV7-2 with TRBJ1-6, with 8 bases lining up with TRBD1. V lost 5 bases and J lost 6; bases outside the gene matches: 6. The CDR3 length is 15 residues. Germline V gene lookup returns CDR1 SGHTA and CDR2 FQGNSA. The DNA for the CDR3 is TGTGCCAGCAGCCCAGGACAGGGAGGTAATTCACCCCTCCACTTT. It yields the protein CASSPGQGGNSPLHF.